The 14 T cell receptor beta chains reported below all come from one sample, sequenced in a study of T cells in Graves' hyperthyroidism and ophthalmopathy. Using RNA transcripts as the source, TCR beta CDR3 regions were amplified. A set of HTBI primers served as the primers for a first-round RT-PCR of the TCR CDR3. MiXCR, run by TCRdb on the multiplex PCR reads, gives a single entry per CDR3 protein. The repertoire holds 340,000 or so distinct CDR3 sequences, with around 20% as singletons. The sequencing sample was made of blood. The receptors were gathered from a woman aged 50 to 65 with Graves' hyperthyroidism.

The chain uses TRBV10-2 and TRBJ1-1; D unclear. The CDR3 extends over 13 amino acids. Trimming removed 0 bases from V and 6 bases from J, with 8 bases in between. Germline-derived CDR1 and CDR2 are WSHSY and SAAADI. In DNA, the CDR3 is TGCGCCAGCAGTGAGTCGGGTGTATCTGAAGCTTTCTTT. Translated, it gives CASSESGVSEAFF.

The chain employs TRBV5-4 and TRBJ2-4, with TRBD2 identical over 8 bases. V shed 1 base, J shed 5 bases, and the junction held 2 bases outside the gene matches. The germline V gene has CDR1 SGHNT and CDR2 YYREEE (reference sequence). The CDR3 extends over 14 amino acids. The CDR3 loop reads CASSLSGGENIQYF. In DNA, the CDR3 is TGTGCCAGCAGCTTGTCCGGGGGGGAAAACATTCAGTACTTC.

The V gene is TRBV6-9, the J gene TRBJ1-6; tentatively, D is TRBD1 (6 bases). Germline CDR1 is MNHGY and CDR2 is SVAAGI. Trimming took off 3 bases at V and 13 bases at J, with 13 bases between the two ends. This CDR3 has 13 amino acids. Written as DNA, the CDR3 is TGTGCCAGCAGTTACCTCACAGGGCGTCCCCTCCACTTT. This encodes CASSYLTGRPLHF.

Only a few counts were recorded for this clonotype. The chain has TRBV6-1 and TRBJ2-1; the D gene is possibly TRBD2 (7 bases). Germline V gene sequence: CDR1 MNHNS, CDR2 SASEGT. Between the trimmed V and J ends, which lost 8 bases and 10 bases, there was a span of 18 bases. CDR3 size: 13 residues. CDR3 in DNA: TGTGCCAGCGAGGGGGGGCAGGGGCGAGAGCAGTTCTTC. Translating it yields CASEGGQGREQFF.

A few counts support this clonotype. J is TRBJ1-5 and V is TRBV7-9; 7 positions match TRBD1. The CDR3 is 15 residues long. Trimming removed 5 bases from V and 0 bases from J; junction bases left unmatched: 4. Germline V gives CDR1 SEHNR, CDR2 FQNEAQ (reference sequence). The CDR3 loop reads CASSAWDSSNQPQHF. Written as DNA, the CDR3 is TGTGCCAGCAGCGCCTGGGACAGTAGCAATCAGCCCCAGCATTTT.

This clonotype was recorded at least ten times. The CDR3 region has the DNA TGTGCCAGCACCCTGCGGGAGAACCCCTATGAGCAGTTCTTC. It is translated as CASTLRENPYEQFF. V is TRBV28 and J is TRBJ2-1; the match to TRBD2 covers 7 bases. The germline V gene encodes CDR1 MDHEN and CDR2 SYDVKM. V shed 7 bases and J 8 bases; nucleotides not matched to a gene: 11. The CDR3 sequence is 14 residues long.

The chain employs TRBV7-2 and TRBJ2-5; no firm D call. The V gene's germline CDR1 is SGHTA and CDR2 FQGNSA. The CDR3 length is 13 residues. Between the trimmed V and J ends, which lost 3 bases and 3 bases, there was a span of 8 bases. In DNA, the CDR3 is TGTGCCAGCAGCTTTTACACAGAAGAGACCCAGTACTTC. As protein: CASSFYTEETQYF.

This clonotype was detected ten times or more. The CDR3 reads CASSQGPYNEQFF. CDR3 sequence (DNA): TGTGCCAGCAGCCAAGGACCGTACAATGAGCAGTTCTTC. This rearrangement joins TRBV6-1 to TRBJ2-1; no definite D call. The CDR3 totals 13 residues. Trimming pared 6 bases from V and 4 bases from J, leaving 10 bases between. The germline V gene has CDR1 MNHNS and CDR2 SASEGT.

This chain connects TRBV7-8 to TRBJ2-7, with TRBD1 as a possible D gene (5 bases). V lost 10 bases and J lost 3, with 25 bases in between. Germline V gene data show CDR1 as SGHVS and CDR2 as FQNEAQ. This CDR3 region has 16 residues. CDR3 coding DNA: TGTGCCAACAGTCCCCGTCGGACACTCGATCACTACGAGCAGTACTTC. Protein product: CANSPRRTLDHYEQYF.

This sequence joins TRBV6-1 and TRBJ2-7; tentatively, D is TRBD1 or TRBD2 (6 bases each). The CDR3 is made up of 15 amino acids. Germline values: CDR1 MNHNS, CDR2 SASEGT. Trimming took 5 bases from V and 3 from J, leaving 17 bases between them. For the CDR3, the DNA is TGTGCCAGCAGTAAACCGGGGGCCTCCCTCTACGAGCAGTACTTC. This translates into CASSKPGASLYEQYF.

Many counts were recorded for this clonotype. The junction differs from germline at one of its ends, possibly a read error. The chain employs TRBV12-3 or TRBV12-4 and TRBJ1-1; D ambiguous. The CDR3 is 13 residues long. CDR3 DNA sequence: TGCGCCAGCAGCTTGGCGGAGAACACTGAAGCTTTCTTT. This translates into CASSLAENTEAFF.

This clonotype was detected ten times or more. The chain has TRBV20-1 and TRBJ2-3; perhaps TRBD2 as D (5 bases). The CDR3 length is 14 residues. CDR1 is DFQATT, CDR2 SNEGSKA, per germline (reference sequence). With 6 bases removed from V and 2 bases from J, the gap between germline ends came to 15 bases. Here the CDR3 reads CSAGEGTVTDTQYF. The CDR3 DNA reads TGCAGTGCCGGGGAAGGTACGGTCACAGATACGCAGTATTTT.

CDR3 bases: TGTGCCACATTGGGACGTCCGAACACTGAAGCTTTCTTT. This gives the protein CATLGRPNTEAFF. The rearrangement joins TRBV19 to TRBJ1-1; D possibly corresponds to TRBD1 (5 bases). The ends were cut back, 10 bases at V and 1 base at J, with 13 bases in the middle. Germline CDR1 and CDR2: LNHDA and SQIVND (reference sequence). This CDR3 contains 13 residues.

The V gene is TRBV12-3 or TRBV12-4, the J gene TRBJ1-6, with TRBD1 matching over 7 bases. There are 15 residues in the CDR3. V shed 7 bases, J shed 7 bases, and the junction held 10 bases outside the gene matches. The DNA of the CDR3 is TGTGCCAGCACCCCGACTGGCAGGGGGAATTCACCCCTCCACTTT. Encoded protein: CASTPTGRGNSPLHF.